This T cell receptor beta chain stems from a study of blood T cells in healthy people across ages. This clonotype was seen many times. Primers used in a second PCR of about 7 to 12 cycles were a sample-barcoded 5' primer and a J-beta primer mix. A template-switch adaptor containing 12 random nucleotides labeled each cDNA molecule. TCRdb re-analysed the 5' RACE reads in MiXCR, keeping a single row per CDR3 protein. The sample has hundreds of thousands of distinct CDR3 sequences, about 30% seen once. Germline CDR1 LGHNT, CDR2 FRNRAP. V shed 6 bases and J shed 9 bases, with 15 bases lying between them. This CDR3 spans 13 amino acids.

The sequenced sample was blood. This TCR derives from a woman over 75 in good health. The gene calls are TRBV12-5 and TRBJ2-1; maybe TRBD2 (6 bases). The CDR3 sequence is CASGGLRRGEQFF. The CDR3 nucleotides read TGTGCTAGTGGAGGCCTGCGGAGGGGTGAGCAGTTCTTC.